The next 8 T cell receptor beta chains were all read from a single sample in a study of blood T cell repertoires in COVID-19. Produced via immunoSEQ multiplex PCR; TCRdb's table is partial and in-frame only. The data contain 30,000 to 35,000 clones, about 94% of them singletons. Sequencing used peripheral blood. The receptors were sampled from a human donor in a cohort sampled during active COVID-19.

This chain uses TRBV25-1 with TRBJ2-5; weak D call: TRBD1 (6 bases). The CDR3 is 15 amino acids. Germline-derived CDR1 and CDR2 are MGHDK and SYGVNS. Trimming cost V 1 base and J 5 bases, with 14 bases left between them. The CDR3 nucleotides are TGTGCCAGCAGTGAATGGGCAGGGGCCGAGGAGACCCAGTACTTC. This sequence encodes CASSEWAGAEETQYF.

This sequence joins TRBV6-6 and TRBJ2-1; 9 bases line up with TRBD2. This CDR3 spans 15 amino acids. With 5 bases clipped from V and 6 bases from J, the junction kept 8 bases outside the gene matches. Germline-derived CDR1 and CDR2 are MNHNY and SVGAGI (reference sequence). The CDR3 nucleotides read TGTGCCAGCAGTCATAGCGGGAGAGCCCTCAATGAGCAGTTCTTC. Translation gives CASSHSGRALNEQFF.

CDR3 DNA sequence: TGTGCCAGCAGTCTGGACAGGGGCGATCAGCCCCAGCATTTT. It encodes CASSLDRGDQPQHF. V gene TRBV3-1 (or the pseudogene TRBV3-2) combines with J gene TRBJ1-5; 9 positions match TRBD1. Looked up from germline, CDR1 is LGHDT and CDR2 is YNNKEL (reference sequence). J lost 5 bases, V lost 6 bases, and 5 bases had no gene match. There are 14 residues in the CDR3.

The genes are TRBV13 and TRBJ2-2; 13 nucleotides agree with TRBD2. The CDR3 runs 16 residues. Unmatched junction bases numbered 8, after V lost 6 bases and J lost 7 bases. Germline V CDR1 and CDR2: PRHDT, FYEKMQ (reference sequence). The CDR3: CASRATSGGPHGELFF. For the CDR3, the DNA is TGTGCCAGCAGGGCGACTAGCGGGGGGCCACACGGGGAGCTGTTTTTT.

J is TRBJ2-2 and V is TRBV7-2; tentatively, D is TRBD2 (5 bases). CDR3 size: 16 residues. CDR1 is SGHTA and CDR2 is FQGNSA in the germline V gene. Trimming removed 5 bases from V and 0 bases from J, with 13 bases in between. The CDR3 spells CASSIRTGANTGELFF. CDR3 coding DNA: TGTGCCAGCAGCATCCGGACTGGCGCGAACACCGGGGAGCTGTTTTTT.

The chain couples TRBV30 to TRBJ2-5; D perhaps matches TRBD1 (6 bases). V was shortened by 2 bases and J by 0 bases, with 10 bases between the two germline ends. CDR1 GTSNPN and CDR2 SVGIG come from the germline V gene (reference sequence). CDR3 size: 14 residues. The CDR3 bases are TGTGCCTGGAGTCCACGGGACAACCAAGAGACCCAGTACTTC. It specifies CAWSPRDNQETQYF.

V is TRBV2 and J is TRBJ2-2; 8 nucleotides match TRBD1. V shed 5 bases, J shed 7 bases, and the junction held 3 bases outside the gene matches. From germline, CDR1 is SNHLY and CDR2 FYNNEI. The CDR3 contains 13 residues. The CDR3 here is CASSTQGGGELFF. Here the CDR3 DNA reads TGTGCCAGCAGTACACAGGGGGGCGGGGAGCTGTTTTTT.

The J gene is TRBJ2-2, the V gene TRBV25-1; 9 positions agree with TRBD1. The CDR3 totals 16 residues. Germline V lookup: CDR1 MGHDK, CDR2 SYGVNS. After removal of 10 bases from V and 4 bases from J, the junction contained 13 bases not matched to a gene. This CDR3 is CATAGSGQGFTGELFF. As DNA, the CDR3 is TGTGCCACCGCGGGCTCCGGACAGGGGTTCACCGGGGAGCTGTTTTTT. Complete variable domain (other parts from reference TRBV25-1 and TRBJ2-2): EADIYQTPRYLVIGTGKKITLECSQTMGHDKMYWYQQDPGMELHLIHYSYGVNSTEKGDLSSESTVSRIRTEHFPLTLESARPSHTSQYLCATAGSGQGFTGELFFGEGSRLTVL.